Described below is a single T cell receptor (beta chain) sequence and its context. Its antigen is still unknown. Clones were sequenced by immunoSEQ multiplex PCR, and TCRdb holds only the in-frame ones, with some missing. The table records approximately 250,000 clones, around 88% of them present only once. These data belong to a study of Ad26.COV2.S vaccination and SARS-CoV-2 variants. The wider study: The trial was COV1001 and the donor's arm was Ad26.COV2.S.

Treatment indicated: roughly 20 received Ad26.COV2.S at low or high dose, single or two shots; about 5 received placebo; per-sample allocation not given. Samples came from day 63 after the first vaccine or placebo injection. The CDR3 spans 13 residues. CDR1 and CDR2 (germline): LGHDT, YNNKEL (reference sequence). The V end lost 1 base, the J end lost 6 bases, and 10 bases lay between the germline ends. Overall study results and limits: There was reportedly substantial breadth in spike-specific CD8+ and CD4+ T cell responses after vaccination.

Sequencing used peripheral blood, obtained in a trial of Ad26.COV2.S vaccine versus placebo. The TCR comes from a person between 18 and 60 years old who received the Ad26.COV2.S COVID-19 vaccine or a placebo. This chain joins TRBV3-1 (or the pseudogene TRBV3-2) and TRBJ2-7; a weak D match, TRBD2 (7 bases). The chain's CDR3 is CASSQVRGAEQYV. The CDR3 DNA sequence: TGTGCCAGCAGCCAAGTACGGGGGGCCGAGCAGTACGTC.